The 22 T cell receptor beta chains in this list originate from one sample, sequenced in a study of neurological immune-mediated disorders. TCRdb recomputed calls from the 5' RACE reads with MiXCR, one row per CDR3 protein. Here the sample spans 50,000 to 75,000 distinct CDR3 sequences, approximately 4.1% being singletons. The specimen sequenced was PBMCs. The source is a man aged 50-59 years with multiple sclerosis.

This clonotype has ten or more counts. The rearrangement joins TRBV15 to TRBJ2-7; tentatively, D is TRBD1 (5 bases). V lost 2 bases and J lost 3, with 14 bases in between. The CDR3 loop spans 15 amino acids. Germline lookup yields CDR1 LNHNV and CDR2 YYDKDF (reference sequence). CDR3 in DNA: TGTGCCACCAGCAGACAACGAAGGGGAATCTACGAGCAGTACTTC. It encodes CATSRQRRGIYEQYF.

This clonotype has ten or more counts. This chain uses TRBV3-1 with TRBJ2-1; perhaps TRBD2 as D (7 bases). In germline, CDR1 is LGHDT, CDR2 YNNKEL (reference sequence). This CDR3 has 16 residues. V dropped 1 base and J dropped 6 bases, with 16 bases sitting between them. The CDR3 bases are TGTGCCAGCAGCCAAGGATTGCGGGGGCCCATCAATGAGCAGTTCTTC. Its translation is CASSQGLRGPINEQFF.

This clonotype was seen repeatedly, ten times or more. This chain connects TRBV2 to TRBJ2-5; D uncertain. Germline loops: CDR1 SNHLY, CDR2 FYNNEI. The CDR3 covers 15 residues. V gave up 2 bases and J gave up 1 base, with 11 bases separating them. The CDR3 bases are TGTGCCAGCAGTGAAATCGGTTGGGTCCAAGAGACCCAGTACTTC. The encoded protein is CASSEIGWVQETQYF.

As to this clonotype: At one of its ends the junction is not consistent with the germline gene, which may arise from a read error. The chain carries TRBV29-1 and TRBJ1-5; D ambiguous. This CDR3 spans 14 amino acids. CDR1 and CDR2 from the germline V gene are SQVTM and ANQGSEA. The CDR3 bases are TGCAGCGTTGAAACGGGAAATAGCAATCAGCCCCAGAATTTT. Its translation: CSVETGNSNQPQNF.

Comment on this clonotype: At one of its ends the junction is not consistent with the germline gene, which may arise from a read error. The chain employs TRBV20-1 and TRBJ1-6; D not resolved. The germline V gene encodes CDR1 DFQATT and CDR2 SNEGSKA (reference sequence). This CDR3 has 10 amino acids. The chain's CDR3 is CSARDSPLNF. The CDR3 DNA reads as TGCAGTGCTCGAGATTCACCCCTCAACTTT.

This clonotype occurred many times. The gene calls are TRBV20-1 and TRBJ1-2; D is unclear. V lost 0 bases and J 4 bases, leaving 12 bases between the germline ends. The CDR3 runs to 14 residues. In germline, CDR1 is DFQATT, CDR2 SNEGSKA (reference sequence). CDR3 coding DNA: TGCAGTGCTAGAGATCATGCAACAGTCTATGGCTACACCTTC. It codes for CSARDHATVYGYTF.

This clonotype has at least ten counts. The chain is built from TRBV5-1 and TRBJ2-1; 7 bases match TRBD1. The J segment lost 12 bases and the V segment lost 4 bases, leaving 7 bases of the junction unmatched. CDR1 is SGHRS and CDR2 is YFSETQ in the germline V gene. This CDR3 contains 12 residues. The CDR3 DNA reads as TGCGCCAGCAGCCCACAGGACAGGCTGCAGTTCTTC. Residues: CASSPQDRLQFF.

A single count supports this clonotype. The CDR3 region is CATSDRGASNQPQHF. The CDR3 coding sequence is TGTGCCACCAGTGATCGGGGGGCAAGCAATCAGCCCCAGCATTTT. The chain employs TRBV24-1 and TRBJ1-5, with D possibly matching TRBD1 (6 bases). V shed 3 bases and J shed 1 base, with 9 bases lying between them. Germline V gives CDR1 KGHDR, CDR2 SFDVKD. The CDR3 contains 15 residues.

In this sample, this clonotype turned up many times. The chain uses TRBV20-1 and TRBJ2-2, with no clear D. Per germline, CDR1 DFQATT and CDR2 SNEGSKA (reference sequence). The CDR3 contains 16 residues. Trimming took 0 bases from V and 0 from J, leaving 11 bases between them. The CDR3 spells CSAREVFQANTGELFF. The CDR3, as DNA: TGCAGTGCTAGAGAGGTTTTCCAAGCGAACACCGGGGAGCTGTTTTTT.

This clonotype has at least ten counts. The V call is TRBV5-1, the J call TRBJ1-1; 8 bases are shared with TRBD1. Germline V gene data show CDR1 as SGHRS and CDR2 as YFSETQ. V lost 0 bases and J lost 6; bases outside the gene matches: 10. The CDR3 extends over 16 amino acids. The CDR3 nucleotides are TGCGCCAGCAGCTTGGTGGAACTGACAGGGGTACCTGAAGCTTTCTTT. Amino acids: CASSLVELTGVPEAFF.

This clonotype was recorded many times. The chain couples TRBV5-1 to TRBJ1-2; tentatively, D is TRBD1 (6 bases). V was trimmed by 0 bases and J by 8 bases, leaving 14 bases between them. Germline V gene data show CDR1 as SGHRS and CDR2 as YFSETQ. The CDR3 is 14 residues long. CDR3 nucleotides: TGCGCCAGCAGCTTGGCCCCACAGGGCCGCGGCTACACCTTC. It is translated as CASSLAPQGRGYTF.

Many counts were recorded for this clonotype. The J gene is TRBJ2-7, the V gene TRBV7-2, with a tentative D call TRBD2 (7 bases). With 5 bases removed from V and 3 bases from J, the gap between germline ends came to 17 bases. CDR3 length: 15 amino acids. Germline V gene lookup returns CDR1 SGHTA and CDR2 FQGNSA. CDR3 sequence reads: CASSGVGGAIYEQYF. The CDR3 DNA reads as TGTGCCAGCAGCGGGGTAGGGGGGGCGATCTACGAGCAGTACTTC.

Ten or more counts support this clonotype. The rearrangement uses TRBV6-2 or TRBV6-3 and TRBJ2-1, with 10 bases identical to TRBD2. Germline CDR1 MNHEY, CDR2 SVGEGT. The CDR3 is made up of 17 amino acids. The trim removed 0 bases at V and 4 bases at J, leaving 6 bases unmatched. This CDR3 is CASSYSQLAGIYNEQFF. Here the CDR3 DNA reads TGTGCCAGCAGTTACTCGCAACTAGCGGGAATATACAATGAGCAGTTCTTC.

The J gene is TRBJ1-4, the V gene TRBV18; 7 bases line up with TRBD1. This CDR3 has 14 residues. Germline CDR1 is KGHSH and CDR2 is LQKENI. With V trimmed by 0 bases and J by 11 bases, 6 bases remained unmatched. The CDR3 here is CASSPPGKQGKLFF. The CDR3 DNA sequence: TGTGCCAGCTCACCACCGGGAAAACAGGGGAAACTGTTTTTT.

This clonotype was counted ten times or more. The CDR3 sequence: CASSLSLPGSSGANVLTF. Here the CDR3 DNA reads TGCGCCAGCAGCTTGTCGCTTCCAGGGAGCTCTGGGGCCAACGTCCTGACTTTC. The chain employs TRBV5-1 and TRBJ2-6; D tentatively reads TRBD1 or TRBD2 (5 bases each). This CDR3 region has 18 residues. The V gene lost 1 base and the J gene lost 0 bases, with 14 bases spanning the gap. Germline CDR1 reads SGHRS; CDR2 reads YFSETQ.

Many counts were recorded for this clonotype. This sequence joins TRBV5-1 and TRBJ1-4; D is perhaps TRBD1 (5 bases). Germline loops: CDR1 SGHRS, CDR2 YFSETQ. The CDR3 consists of 15 residues. V gave up 0 bases and J gave up 4 bases, with 10 bases separating them. CDR3 sequence (DNA): TGCGCCAGCAGCTTGGCCGCAGGGCTTAATGAAAAACTGTTTTTT. Protein: CASSLAAGLNEKLFF.

This clonotype came up many times. One end of the junction fails to match germline, which may point to a read error. The V gene is TRBV12-3 or TRBV12-4, the J gene TRBJ1-5; D remains unclear. CDR3 length: 13 residues. The CDR3 nucleotides read TGTGCCAGCAGTAGCCGGGAGAATCAGCCCCAGAATTTT. Translation: CASSSRENQPQNF.

This clonotype was detected ten times or more. This chain uses TRBV7-9 with TRBJ2-2; D not certain. Trimming shortened V by 4 bases and J by 6 bases, and 15 bases separated the two germline ends. The CDR3 runs 15 residues. Germline CDR1 SEHNR, CDR2 FQNEAQ (reference sequence). DNA of the CDR3: TGTGCCAGCAGCTCTAACCTCGTCTGGGCCGGGGAGCTGTTTTTT. Amino acid sequence: CASSSNLVWAGELFF.

In its sample, this clonotype was seen many times. The CDR3 coding sequence is TGTGCCAGCAGCTTCTGGGGAAAGACTGAAGCTTTCTTT. This encodes CASSFWGKTEAFF. The chain couples TRBV7-2 to TRBJ1-1; the D is unclear. Germline V gives CDR1 SGHTA, CDR2 FQGNSA. Trimming left V 3 bases short and J 5 bases short, with 10 bases between. The CDR3 has 13 residues.

This clonotype was seen a handful of times. The V gene is TRBV7-6, the J gene TRBJ2-1, with 10 bases matching TRBD2. Germline values: CDR1 SGHVS, CDR2 FNYEAQ. V was pared by 0 bases and J by 6 bases, with 2 bases of the junction left unmatched. The CDR3 is 15 amino acids. DNA for the CDR3: TGTGCCAGCAGCTTAGCCGGGACTAGCGTCAATGAGCAGTTCTTC. Translated, it gives CASSLAGTSVNEQFF.

Ten or more counts support this clonotype. This sequence joins TRBV5-6 and TRBJ1-1; D gene unclear. The V end lost 3 bases, the J end lost 0 bases, and 6 bases lay between the germline ends. From germline, CDR1 is SGHDT and CDR2 YYEEEE. The CDR3 loop spans 13 amino acids. CDR3 coding DNA: TGTGCCAGCAGCTCGACTCTGAACACTGAAGCTTTCTTT. It is translated as CASSSTLNTEAFF.

This clonotype was found a few times. The J gene is TRBJ2-5, the V gene TRBV30; unclear D gene. The V and J ends lost 5 bases and 5 bases respectively, with 9 bases between them. The germline V gene has CDR1 GTSNPN and CDR2 SVGIG (reference sequence). The CDR3 length is 11 residues. The DNA of the CDR3 is TGTGCCTGGGGCGCCCTCGAGACCCAGTACTTC. Its protein product is CAWGALETQYF.